The clone carrying this T cell receptor (beta chain) was observed a few times. Its cognate antigen is unknown. CDR1 and CDR2 (germline): LGHNA, YSLEER. This CDR3 contains 19 residues. V lost 1 base and J lost 3, with 19 bases in between. This entry is derived from a study of beta chain features in type 1 diabetes. Study-wide context: Patients did not differ from healthy donors in age, gender or cell yield. All samples yielded about 100 million examined sorted cells.

Notes on the study in general: Naive, central memory and Treg TCRB repertoires seemed to resemble each other more closely in patients than they did in healthy donors. Shortening that was moderate but significant affected the TCRB CDR3s of Type 1 diabetes patients in all four CD4+ subsets.

Expressed TCRB transcripts were sequenced because the isolated RNA had all been reverse transcribed beforehand. Read counts averaged around 3.6 million for samples of naive, central memory and regulatory T cells. The repertoire was sequenced with immunoSEQ multiplex PCR; TCRdb's copy has only in-frame clones and lacks some. The table records about 360,000 clones, roughly an eighth of them present only once. What was sequenced was naive CD4+ T cells from blood. The chain carries TRBV4-3 and TRBJ2-6; perhaps TRBD1 as D (8 bases). The clonotype comes from a woman between 18 and 29 years old with type 1 diabetes. The CDR3 DNA reads TGCGCCAGCAGCCAAGTGAGCGGGACAGGATCCTATGGGGCCAACGTCCTGACTTTC. Protein: CASSQVSGTGSYGANVLTF.